Following are 22 T cell receptor beta chains from one sample sequenced in a study of T cells in Graves' hyperthyroidism and ophthalmopathy. The investigators amplified TCR beta CDR3 regions from RNA transcripts. RT-PCR in the first round (using the HTBI primer set) targeted the TCR CDR3. In TCRdb, the multiplex PCR reads were re-called with MiXCR into one record per CDR3 protein. The data contain hundreds of thousands of distinct CDR3 sequences, over 35% of them singletons. Input material: blood. The receptors derive from a young man with Graves' hyperthyroidism.

This chain joins TRBV7-3 and TRBJ2-2; TRBD1 might be the D (5 bases). Germline loops: CDR1 SGHTA, CDR2 FQGTGA. Deletions cut 5 bases from V and 8 bases from J, with 18 bases between. The CDR3 has 15 residues. The CDR3 loop reads CASSATGYSGGELFF. The DNA for the CDR3 is TGTGCCAGCAGCGCTACAGGTTATTCTGGTGGGGAGCTGTTTTTT.

This clonotype was detected ten times or more. Its ends do not fully match the called genes, so a read error is possible. V gene TRBV29-1 combines with J gene TRBJ1-3; tentatively, D is TRBD1 (5 bases). CDR1 and CDR2 from the germline V gene are SQVTM and ANQGSEA. The CDR3 loop spans 14 amino acids. CDR3 nucleotides: TGCAGCGTTACCAGGGTGCCCTCTGGAAATACCATATATTTT. Encoded protein: CSVTRVPSGNTIYF.

This clonotype was seen at least ten times. The J gene is TRBJ2-7, the V gene TRBV7-2; no firm D call. The ends were cut back, 6 bases at V and 4 bases at J, with 7 bases in the middle. Germline V gene data show CDR1 as SGHTA and CDR2 as FQGNSA. The CDR3 sequence is 11 residues long. The CDR3 is CASSMFYEQYF. In DNA, the CDR3 is TGTGCCAGCAGTATGTTTTACGAGCAGTACTTC.

V usage is TRBV9 and J usage is TRBJ1-4; a possible D gene is TRBD1 (5 bases). V was shortened by 3 bases and J by 4 bases, with 13 bases between the two germline ends. CDR1 and CDR2 (germline): SGDLS, YYNGEE. This CDR3 is 15 amino acids long. The CDR3 reads CASSAGERGNEKLFF. The CDR3 DNA is TGTGCCAGCAGCGCGGGGGAGCGGGGTAATGAAAAACTGTTTTTT.

Comments on this clonotype: The junction differs from germline at one of its ends, possibly a read error. The rearrangement uses TRBV7-9 and TRBJ1-1; TRBD1 matches at 9 bases. Germline-derived CDR1 and CDR2 are SEHNR and FQNEAQ (reference sequence). The CDR3 covers 15 residues. The CDR3 sequence: CANSYEQGADGEAFF. The CDR3 DNA is TGTGCCAACAGCTACGAACAGGGGGCGGACGGTGAAGCTTTCTTT.

On this clonotype itself: With a much larger clone just one base away, this may be a read error. As DNA, the CDR3 is TGTGCCAGCAGCTCAAGGTCGGTGAACACTGAAGCTTTCTTT. Translation gives CASSSRSVNTEAFF. V is TRBV7-1 and J is TRBJ1-1; D gene ambiguous. TRBV7-1 is classed as an ORF, of uncertain function. V lost 2 bases and J 0 bases, leaving 7 bases between the germline ends. The CDR3 contains 14 residues.

This clonotype was picked up many times. The chain employs TRBV2 and TRBJ2-7; D not certain. The germline CDR1 and CDR2 sequences are SNHLY and FYNNEI. V was shortened by 6 bases and J by 2 bases, with 11 bases between the two germline ends. This CDR3 has 13 amino acids. The CDR3 DNA reads as TGTGCCAGCAGACTGTACAGCGCCTACGAGCAGTACTTC. This sequence encodes CASRLYSAYEQYF.

This clonotype appeared many times. This rearrangement joins TRBV10-3 to TRBJ1-1; D is possibly TRBD1 (5 bases). Per the germline V gene, CDR1 is ENHRY and CDR2 is SYGVKD. The CDR3 runs to 15 residues. Deletions cut 7 bases from V and 5 bases from J, with 20 bases between. CDR3 protein: CAINDRKDVSTEAFF. The CDR3 region has the DNA TGTGCCATCAACGACAGAAAGGACGTCTCGACTGAAGCTTTCTTT.

This clonotype was counted ten times or more. The chain joins TRBV29-1 to TRBJ2-5; 10 bases are shared with TRBD1. Unmatched junction bases numbered 3, after V lost 1 base and J lost 4 bases. The CDR3 contains 14 residues. Germline V CDR1 and CDR2: SQVTM, ANQGSEA. CDR3 coding DNA: TGCAGCGTTGAAGTTGACAGGGGGCGAGAGACCCAGTACTTC. Amino acids: CSVEVDRGRETQYF.

Ten or more counts support this clonotype. This chain links TRBV7-9 with TRBJ2-7, with 7 bases matching TRBD1. Germline assignment: CDR1 SEHNR and CDR2 FQNEAQ (reference sequence). The CDR3 totals 13 residues. The V gene end was trimmed by 6 bases and the J gene end by 5 bases; junction bases not matched to a gene: 7. This chain's CDR3 is CASRRQGVNEQYF. The CDR3 DNA follows: TGTGCCAGCAGACGACAGGGAGTCAACGAGCAGTACTTC.

This clonotype was counted between two and nine times. The chain employs TRBV4-1 and TRBJ2-7; 10 bases are a match to TRBD2. The trim removed 3 bases at V and 6 bases at J, leaving 8 bases unmatched. Germline V gives CDR1 MGHRA, CDR2 YSYEKL. This CDR3 region has 15 residues. The CDR3 loop is CASSHGPGTSVEQYF. The CDR3 DNA reads TGCGCCAGCAGCCATGGTCCCGGGACTAGCGTCGAGCAGTACTTC.

The CDR3 DNA reads as TGTGCCAGCAGCCGTAGACAGGGCACTGAAGCTTTCTTT. Encoded protein: CASSRRQGTEAFF. The gene calls are TRBV7-9 and TRBJ1-1; 7 bases fit TRBD1. V trimming: 5 bases; J trimming: 4 bases; junction bases outside the gene matches: 4. This CDR3 contains 13 residues. CDR1 is SEHNR and CDR2 is FQNEAQ in the germline V gene (reference sequence).

In its sample, this clonotype was seen many times. The chain combines TRBV19 with TRBJ1-5, with D maybe TRBD1 (5 bases). With 3 bases removed from V and 2 bases from J, the gap between germline ends came to 8 bases. Per germline, CDR1 LNHDA and CDR2 SQIVND (reference sequence). The CDR3 has 14 amino acids. The DNA for the CDR3 is TGTGCCAGTAGTATCGGGGACGGCAATCAGCCCCAGCATTTT. Translated: CASSIGDGNQPQHF.

The rearrangement joins TRBV24-1 to TRBJ1-1; TRBD1 agrees at 8 bases. Germline values: CDR1 KGHDR, CDR2 SFDVKD. The length of the CDR3 is 14 residues. With 9 bases clipped from V and 6 bases from J, the junction kept 11 bases outside the gene matches. The CDR3 DNA reads as TGTGCCACCGGTAACAGGGGGGCAGATTCTGAAGCTTTCTTT. Protein product: CATGNRGADSEAFF.

V usage is TRBV29-1 and J usage is TRBJ1-1, with D unresolved. Trimming cost V 7 bases and J 4 bases, with 13 bases left between them. The germline CDR1 and CDR2 sequences are SQVTM and ANQGSEA. The CDR3 is made up of 12 amino acids. CDR3 DNA: TGCAGCGGAAGGGTTGTGAGCACTGAAGCTTTCTTT. Its translation: CSGRVVSTEAFF. The whole variable domain, filled in from reference TRBV29-1 and TRBJ1-1, reads SAVISQKPSRDICQRGTSLTIQCQVDSQVTMMFWYRQQPGQSLTLIATANQGSEATYESGFVIDKFPISRPNLTFSTLTVSNMSPEDSSIYLCSGRVVSTEAFFGQGTRLTVV.

This clonotype was picked up a small number of times. V usage is TRBV13 and J usage is TRBJ1-1, with D maybe TRBD1 (5 bases). This CDR3 has 17 amino acids. The germline V gene encodes CDR1 PRHDT and CDR2 FYEKMQ (reference sequence). The germline V and J ends were trimmed by 5 bases and 0 bases, with 19 bases remaining between them. CDR3: CASSDTGGALMNTEAFF. CDR3 sequence (DNA): TGTGCCAGCAGCGATACCGGAGGGGCCCTCATGAACACTGAAGCTTTCTTT.

This clonotype has ten or more counts. The chain links TRBV13 to TRBJ1-5; D is uncertain. Trimming removed 4 bases at V and 2 bases at J, with 9 bases between. The germline V gene has CDR1 PRHDT and CDR2 FYEKMQ (reference sequence). This CDR3 is built from 14 residues. In DNA form, the CDR3 reads TGTGCCAGCAGCTACGGGAGGGGCAATCAGCCCCAGCATTTT. Its protein product is CASSYGRGNQPQHF.

As to this clonotype: This may come from a read error, since a much larger clone is one base off. The chain joins TRBV10-3 to TRBJ2-2; no firm D call. Germline values: CDR1 ENHRY, CDR2 SYGVKD. The germline V and J ends were trimmed by 0 bases and 9 bases, with 5 bases remaining between them. The CDR3 totals 12 residues. Here the CDR3 reads CAISESPRELFF. In DNA, the CDR3 is TGTGCCATCAGTGAGTCCCCCAGGGAGCTGTTTTTT.

The V call is TRBV29-1, the J call TRBJ1-1; D is ambiguous. The V and J ends lost 4 bases and 14 bases respectively, with 17 bases between them. CDR3 length: 11 amino acids. CDR1 and CDR2 from the germline V gene are SQVTM and ANQGSEA. CDR3 residues: CSVGRGFGIFF. CDR3 in DNA: TGCAGCGTTGGACGGGGTTTTGGTATCTTCTTT.

This clonotype has a count of ten or more. The gene calls are TRBV7-9 and TRBJ1-6; D gene ambiguous. Trimming shortened V by 4 bases and J by 7 bases, and 14 bases separated the two germline ends. This CDR3 is built from 15 residues. The germline CDR1 and CDR2 sequences are SEHNR and FQNEAQ (reference sequence). The DNA of the CDR3 is TGTGCCAGCAGCTCTACCGTAGGTGTCAATTCACCCCTCCACTTT. Amino acid sequence: CASSSTVGVNSPLHF. Complete variable domain (other parts from reference TRBV7-9 and TRBJ1-6): DTGVSQNPRHKITKRGQNVTFRCDPISEHNRLYWYRQTLGQGPEFLTYFQNEAQLEKSRLLSDRFSAERPKGSFSTLEIQRTEQGDSAMYLCASSSTVGVNSPLHFGNGTRLTVT.

The DNA for the CDR3 is TGCAGCGTTGAAGGAGGACAGGGAGCTTTCTTT. Its protein is CSVEGGQGAFF. The chain employs TRBV29-1 and TRBJ1-1; 8 bases line up with TRBD1. CDR3 size: 11 residues. The ends lost 1 base at V and 10 bases at J; junction bases unmatched: 2. In germline, CDR1 is SQVTM, CDR2 ANQGSEA.

A few counts support this clonotype. The V and J genes are TRBV20-1 and TRBJ2-2, with 7 bases aligning to TRBD1. The J segment lost 1 base and the V segment lost 4 bases, leaving 3 bases of the junction unmatched. From germline, CDR1 is DFQATT and CDR2 SNEGSKA (reference sequence). This CDR3 is built from 14 residues. In nucleotides, the CDR3 is TGCAGTGCTACGACAGGGCGGAACACCGGGGAGCTGTTTTTT. Translation gives CSATTGRNTGELFF.